These T cell receptor beta chains were read from a single sample in a study of blood T cells in healthy people across ages. TCRdb independently ran MiXCR on the 5' RACE reads; one entry per CDR3 protein. The sample carries 800,000 or so distinct CDR3 sequences, roughly 25% recorded once. These data also formed part of another study, on T cells of mothers and their children.

Sequencing was done on a sample of blood. The receptors were sampled from a boy younger than 18 in good health. Each CDR3 is given with its conserved first and last residue. Fields, in order: clone size, J gene, V gene, CDR3 protein. A clone size is listed for some rows: how often the clone was seen (once, few, many), or a class if it is expanded.

clone_size: NA
j_call: TRBJ2-3
v_call: TRBV29-1
cdr3_aa: CSALGTAPSTDTQYF

clone_size: once
j_call: NA
v_call: TRBV6-5
cdr3_aa: CASSYSGVSEQFF

clone_size: NA
j_call: TRBJ2-7
v_call: TRBV6-1
cdr3_aa: CASSEGLAGESPEGQYF

clone_size: few
j_call: TRBJ1-3
v_call: TRBV6-5
cdr3_aa: CASSYSRWRDSGNTIYF

clone_size: few
j_call: TRBJ1-2
v_call: TRBV4-3
cdr3_aa: CASSQVTGESYTF

clone_size: few
j_call: TRBJ2-7
v_call: TRBV28
cdr3_aa: CASSFAQGGEQYF

clone_size: few
j_call: TRBJ1-2
v_call: TRBV12-3/TRBV12-4
cdr3_aa: CASSLGPDGYTF

clone_size: NA
j_call: TRBJ2-7
v_call: TRBV7-9
cdr3_aa: CASSSTTGTGVYEQYF

clone_size: few
j_call: TRBJ2-5
v_call: TRBV2
cdr3_aa: CASSEAARLAETQYF

clone_size: NA
j_call: TRBJ2-5
v_call: TRBV11-2
cdr3_aa: CASSLTPLAGTRETQYF

clone_size: few
j_call: TRBJ2-7
v_call: TRBV28
cdr3_aa: CASMDWPYEQYF